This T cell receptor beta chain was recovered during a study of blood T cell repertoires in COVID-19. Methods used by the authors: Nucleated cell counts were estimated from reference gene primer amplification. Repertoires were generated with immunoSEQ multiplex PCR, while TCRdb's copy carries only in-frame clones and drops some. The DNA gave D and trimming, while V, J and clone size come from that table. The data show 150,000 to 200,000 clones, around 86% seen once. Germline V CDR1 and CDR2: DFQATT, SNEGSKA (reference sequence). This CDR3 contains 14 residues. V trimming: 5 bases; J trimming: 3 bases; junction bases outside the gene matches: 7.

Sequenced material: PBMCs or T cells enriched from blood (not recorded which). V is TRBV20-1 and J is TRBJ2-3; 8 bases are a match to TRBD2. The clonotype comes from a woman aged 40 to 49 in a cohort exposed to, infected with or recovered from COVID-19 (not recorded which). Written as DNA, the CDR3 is TGCAGTGCTGGTGGCGGGGGGCTTACAGATACGCAGTATTTT. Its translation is CSAGGGGLTDTQYF.